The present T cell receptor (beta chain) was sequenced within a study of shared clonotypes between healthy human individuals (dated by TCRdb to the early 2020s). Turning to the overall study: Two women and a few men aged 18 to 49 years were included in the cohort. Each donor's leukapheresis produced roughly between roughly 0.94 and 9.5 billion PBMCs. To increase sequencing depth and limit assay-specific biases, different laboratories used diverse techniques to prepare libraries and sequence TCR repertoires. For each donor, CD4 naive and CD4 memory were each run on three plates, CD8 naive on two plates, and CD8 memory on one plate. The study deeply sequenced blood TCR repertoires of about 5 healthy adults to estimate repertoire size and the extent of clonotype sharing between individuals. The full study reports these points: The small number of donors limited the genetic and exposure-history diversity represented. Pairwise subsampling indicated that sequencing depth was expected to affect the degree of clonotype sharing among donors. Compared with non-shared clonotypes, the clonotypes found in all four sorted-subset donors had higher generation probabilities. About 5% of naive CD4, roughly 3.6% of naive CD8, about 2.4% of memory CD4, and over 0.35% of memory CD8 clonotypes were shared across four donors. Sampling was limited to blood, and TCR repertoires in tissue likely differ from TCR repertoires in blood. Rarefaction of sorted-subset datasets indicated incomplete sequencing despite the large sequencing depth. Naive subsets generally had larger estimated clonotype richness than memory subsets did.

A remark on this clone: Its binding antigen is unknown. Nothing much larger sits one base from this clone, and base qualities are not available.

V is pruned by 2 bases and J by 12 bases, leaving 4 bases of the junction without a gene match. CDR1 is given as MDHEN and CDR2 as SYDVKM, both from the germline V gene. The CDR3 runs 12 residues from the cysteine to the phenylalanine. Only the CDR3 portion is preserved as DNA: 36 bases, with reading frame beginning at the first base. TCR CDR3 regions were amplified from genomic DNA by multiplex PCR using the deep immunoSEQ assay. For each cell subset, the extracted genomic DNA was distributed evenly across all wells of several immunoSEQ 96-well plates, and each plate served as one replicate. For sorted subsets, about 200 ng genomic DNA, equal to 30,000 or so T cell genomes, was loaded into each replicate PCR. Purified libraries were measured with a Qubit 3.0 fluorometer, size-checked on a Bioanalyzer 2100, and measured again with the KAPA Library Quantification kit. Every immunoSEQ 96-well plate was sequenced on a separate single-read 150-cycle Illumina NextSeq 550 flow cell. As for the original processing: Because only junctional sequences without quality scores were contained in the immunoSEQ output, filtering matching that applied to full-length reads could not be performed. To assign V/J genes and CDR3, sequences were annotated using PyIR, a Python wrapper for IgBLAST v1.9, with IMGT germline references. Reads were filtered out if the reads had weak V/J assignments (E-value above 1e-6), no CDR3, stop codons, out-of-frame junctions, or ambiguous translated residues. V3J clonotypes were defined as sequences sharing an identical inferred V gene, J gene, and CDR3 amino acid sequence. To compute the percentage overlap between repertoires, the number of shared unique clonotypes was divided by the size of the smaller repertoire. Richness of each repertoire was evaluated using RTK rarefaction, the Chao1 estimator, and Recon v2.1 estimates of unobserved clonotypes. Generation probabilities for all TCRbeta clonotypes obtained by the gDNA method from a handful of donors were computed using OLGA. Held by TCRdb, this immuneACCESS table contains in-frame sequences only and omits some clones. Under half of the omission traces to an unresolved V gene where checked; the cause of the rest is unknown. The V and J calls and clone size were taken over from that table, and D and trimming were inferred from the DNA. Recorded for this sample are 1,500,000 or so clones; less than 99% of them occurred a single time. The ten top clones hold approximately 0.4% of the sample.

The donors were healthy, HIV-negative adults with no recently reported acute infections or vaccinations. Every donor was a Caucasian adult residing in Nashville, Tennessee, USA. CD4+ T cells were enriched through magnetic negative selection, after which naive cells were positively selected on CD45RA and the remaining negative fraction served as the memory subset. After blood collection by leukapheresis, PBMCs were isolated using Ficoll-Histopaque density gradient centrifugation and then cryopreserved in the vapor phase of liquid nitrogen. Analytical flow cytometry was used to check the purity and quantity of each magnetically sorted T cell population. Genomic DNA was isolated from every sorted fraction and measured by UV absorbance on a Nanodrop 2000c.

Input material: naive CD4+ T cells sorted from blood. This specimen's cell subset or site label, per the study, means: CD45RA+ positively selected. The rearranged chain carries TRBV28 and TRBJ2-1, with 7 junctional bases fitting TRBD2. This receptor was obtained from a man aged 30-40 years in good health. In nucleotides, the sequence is TGTGCCAGCAGTTTAGCGGGAGCCTTGCAGTTCTTC. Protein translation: CASSLAGALQFF.